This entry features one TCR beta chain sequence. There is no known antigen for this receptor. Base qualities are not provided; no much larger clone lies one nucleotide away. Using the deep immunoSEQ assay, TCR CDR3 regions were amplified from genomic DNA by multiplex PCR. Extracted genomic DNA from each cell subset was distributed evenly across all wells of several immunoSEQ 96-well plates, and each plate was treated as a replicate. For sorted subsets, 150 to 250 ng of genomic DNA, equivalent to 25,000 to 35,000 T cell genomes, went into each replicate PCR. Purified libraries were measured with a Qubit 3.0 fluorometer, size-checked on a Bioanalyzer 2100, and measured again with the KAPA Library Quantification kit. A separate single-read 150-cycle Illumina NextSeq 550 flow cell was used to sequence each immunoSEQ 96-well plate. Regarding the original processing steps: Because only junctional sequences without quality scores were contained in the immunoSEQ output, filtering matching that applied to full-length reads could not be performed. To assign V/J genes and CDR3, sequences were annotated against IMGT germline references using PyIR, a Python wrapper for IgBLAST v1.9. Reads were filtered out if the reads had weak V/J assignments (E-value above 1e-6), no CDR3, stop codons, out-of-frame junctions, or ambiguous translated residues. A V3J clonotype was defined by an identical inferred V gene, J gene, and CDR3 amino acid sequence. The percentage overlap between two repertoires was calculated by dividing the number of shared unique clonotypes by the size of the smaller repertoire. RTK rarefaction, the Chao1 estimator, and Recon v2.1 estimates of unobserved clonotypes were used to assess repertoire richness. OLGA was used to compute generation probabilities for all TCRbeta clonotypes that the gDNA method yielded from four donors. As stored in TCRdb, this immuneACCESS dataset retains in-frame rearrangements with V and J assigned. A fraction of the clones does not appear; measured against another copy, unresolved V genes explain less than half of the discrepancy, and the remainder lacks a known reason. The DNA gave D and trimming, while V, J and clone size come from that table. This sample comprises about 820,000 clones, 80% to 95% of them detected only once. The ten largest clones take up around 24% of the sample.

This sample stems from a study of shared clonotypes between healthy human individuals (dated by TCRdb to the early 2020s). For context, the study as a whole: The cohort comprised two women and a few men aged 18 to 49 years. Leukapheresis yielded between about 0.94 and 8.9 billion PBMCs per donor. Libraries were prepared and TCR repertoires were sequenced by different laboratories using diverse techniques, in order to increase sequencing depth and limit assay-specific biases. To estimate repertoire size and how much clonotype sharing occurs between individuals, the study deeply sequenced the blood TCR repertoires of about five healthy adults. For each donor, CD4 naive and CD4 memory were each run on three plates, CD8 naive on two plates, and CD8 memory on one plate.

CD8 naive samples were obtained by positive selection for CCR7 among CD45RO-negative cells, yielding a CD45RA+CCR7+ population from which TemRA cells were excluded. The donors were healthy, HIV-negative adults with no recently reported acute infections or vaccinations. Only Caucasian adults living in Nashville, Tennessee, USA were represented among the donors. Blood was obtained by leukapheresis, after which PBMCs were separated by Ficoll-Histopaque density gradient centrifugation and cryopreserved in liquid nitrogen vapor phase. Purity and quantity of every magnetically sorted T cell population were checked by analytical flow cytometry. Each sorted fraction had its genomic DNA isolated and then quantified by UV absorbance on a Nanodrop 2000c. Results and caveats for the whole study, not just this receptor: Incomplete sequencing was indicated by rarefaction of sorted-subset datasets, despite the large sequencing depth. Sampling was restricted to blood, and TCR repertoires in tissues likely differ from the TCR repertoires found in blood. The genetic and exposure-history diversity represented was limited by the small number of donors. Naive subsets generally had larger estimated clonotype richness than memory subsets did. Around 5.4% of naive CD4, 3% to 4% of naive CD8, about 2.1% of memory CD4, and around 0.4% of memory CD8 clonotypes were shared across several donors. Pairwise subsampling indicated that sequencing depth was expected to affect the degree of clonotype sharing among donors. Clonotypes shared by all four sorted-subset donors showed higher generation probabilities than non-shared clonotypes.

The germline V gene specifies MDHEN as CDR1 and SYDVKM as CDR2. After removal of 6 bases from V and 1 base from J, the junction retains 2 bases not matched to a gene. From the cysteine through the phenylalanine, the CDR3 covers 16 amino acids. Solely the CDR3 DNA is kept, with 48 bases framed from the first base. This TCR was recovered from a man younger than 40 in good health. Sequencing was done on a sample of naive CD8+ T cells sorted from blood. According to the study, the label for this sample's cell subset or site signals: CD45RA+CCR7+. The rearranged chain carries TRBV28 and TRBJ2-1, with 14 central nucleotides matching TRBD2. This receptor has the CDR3 CASRGLAGVSYNEQFF. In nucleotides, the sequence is TGTGCCAGCAGGGGACTAGCGGGAGTATCCTACAATGAGCAGTTCTTC.